In its sample, the clone carrying this T cell receptor (beta chain) was seen a few times. The CDR3 has 12 residues. V was clipped by 4 bases and J by 8 bases, with 11 bases between them. Per germline, CDR1 MDHEN and CDR2 SYDVKM. Genomic DNA of every subset was divided equally among multiple immunoSEQ plates. Authors' processing steps: Sequence data from immunoSEQ were junction-only and lacked quality scores; consequently, filtering differed. The method was immunoSEQ multiplex PCR; TCRdb's version includes in-frame clones alone and lacks a portion of them. V and J calls and clone size are those listed in that table; D and trimming were worked out from the DNA. The repertoire holds more than 500,000 clones, with around 96% as singletons. These data come from a study of shared clonotypes between healthy human individuals.

The V gene is TRBV28, the J gene TRBJ1-1; D remains ambiguous. This receptor was identified in a woman aged 25 to 39 in good health. Sequenced: naive CD4+ T cells sorted from blood. Described subset: CD45RA+ positively selected. The CDR3 region is CASSYGSAEAFF. CDR3 nucleotides: TGTGCCAGCAGTTACGGCTCGGCCGAAGCTTTCTTT. Looking up the rest from reference TRBV28 and TRBJ1-1 gives the full variable domain: DVKVTQSSRYLVKRTGEKVFLECVQDMDHENMFWYRQDPGLGLRLIYFSYDVKMKEKGDIPEGYSVSREKKERFSLILESASTNQTSMYLCASSYGSAEAFFGQGTRLTVV.